The present entry profiles one T cell receptor (beta chain) with its context. TCRdb re-called the 5' RACE reads with MiXCR, one entry per CDR3 protein. The repertoire holds approximately 60,000 distinct CDR3 sequences, with 22% as singletons. This CDR3 region has 13 residues. J lost 8 bases, V lost 2 bases, and 5 bases had no gene match. Sample: memory CD4+ T cells sorted from a lymph node. Subset meaning: memory CD4+ T cells, CD4+CD45RO+CD25-. This sequence originates from a female donor with breast cancer. V usage is TRBV12-3 or TRBV12-4 and J usage is TRBJ1-2; 7 positions agree with TRBD1. CDR3 loop: CASSLWDRYGYTF. DNA of the CDR3: TGTGCCAGCAGTTTATGGGACAGATACGGCTACACCTTC.